The clone carrying this TCR beta chain was detected many times. Antigen specificity is unknown. Quantitative 5'-RACE with molecular barcodes produced the TCR beta libraries. A single record per CDR3 protein comes from TCRdb applying MiXCR to the 5' RACE reads. The sample carries fewer than 250,000 distinct CDR3 sequences, about 10% recorded once. This CDR3 comprises 18 residues. In germline, CDR1 is ENHRY, CDR2 SYGVKD. V was shortened by 2 bases and J by 0 bases, with 14 bases between the two germline ends. This entry belongs to a study of CD8 T cells in ankylosing spondylitis. Regarding the study as a whole: What appeared characteristic of ankylosing spondylitis blood was a TCR beta motif of several highly homologous variants. There were earlier reports of some motif variants in reactive arthritis synovial fluid and blood. Reports say disease-linked clones showed up significantly more in matched ankylosing spondylitis synovial fluid.

This chain connects TRBV10-3 to TRBJ2-6, with D tentatively TRBD1 (5 bases). The sequencing sample was made of blood, either unsorted or a sorted T cell fraction (not recorded which). This sequence was found in a male donor with ankylosing spondylitis or in good health (not recorded which). CDR3 nucleotide sequence: TGTGCCATCAGTGAGGACAGAGTTTCATTCTCTGGGGCCAACGTCCTGACTTTC. Amino acids: CAISEDRVSFSGANVLTF.